The present entry profiles one T cell receptor beta chain with its context. The antigen remains unidentified. These data come from a study of blood T cells in healthy people across ages. Combining a sample-barcoded 5' primer with a J-beta primer mix, a second PCR ran for roughly 7 to 12 cycles. One entry per CDR3 protein, called by TCRdb with MiXCR from the 5' RACE reads. The repertoire includes 780,000 or so distinct CDR3 sequences, 20% to 25% of them detected once, and under 4.5% sits in the top ten. Overall study results and limits: Long-lived donors carried more naive CD4+ cells and greater diversity than aged donors.

Isolation of PBMCs gave at least 6 million cells per sample. The ends lost 0 bases at V and 3 bases at J; junction bases unmatched: 5. Germline V gene data show CDR1 as MGHRA and CDR2 as YSYEKL. The CDR3 runs 16 residues. In addition, the sample was reused for a study of T cells of mothers and their children. Per that study: A few healthy Caucasian mothers and their six children were the donors.

The source is a boy between 10 and 17 years old in good health. The rearrangement uses TRBV4-1 and TRBJ2-7; 10 bases map to TRBD2. Sample: blood. Here the CDR3 reads CASSQDGGLASYEQYF. The CDR3 DNA sequence: TGCGCCAGCAGCCAAGATGGGGGACTAGCGAGCTACGAGCAGTACTTC.